The rows below give T cell receptor beta chains drawn from one sample of a study of OX40 agonist ivuxolimab in advanced cancers. The protocol was immunoSEQ multiplex PCR, while the TCRdb copy is restricted to in-frame clones and leaves out a portion. This table holds about 82,000 clones, roughly 92% found once. The specimen was CD4+ or CD8+ T cells sorted from blood, collected in a trial of the OX40 agonist ivuxolimab. Receptor source: an adult with an advanced solid tumor such as melanoma, head and neck, liver or kidney cancer. CDR3s include the opening cysteine and the closing phenylalanine or tryptophan. D genes are given only for firm matches. Clone size is shown for a subset of rows, as once, few, many or a class of expanded clone.

-	TRBV9	-	TRBJ1-1	CASSVGVTPNTEAFF	TGTGCCAGCAGCGTAGGTGTCACACCGAACACTGAAGCTTTCTTT
-	TRBV7-8	-	TRBJ1-1	CASSLNSENTEAFF	TGTGCCAGCAGCTTAAATTCGGAGAACACTGAAGCTTTCTTT
-	TRBV4-1	-	TRBJ2-5	CASSQDPPSALQETQYF	TGCGCCAGCAGCCAAGATCCCCCGAGCGCGCTACAAGAGACCCAGTACTTC
-	TRBV10-3	-	TRBJ1-1	CAITKQGSNTEAFF	TGTGCCATCACCAAACAGGGTTCGAACACTGAAGCTTTCTTT
-	TRBV19	TRBD1	TRBJ1-2	CASSITSEDRHGYTF	TGTGCCAGTAGTATTACCTCCGAGGACAGGCATGGCTACACCTTC
-	TRBV11-2	TRBD2	TRBJ2-2	CASSYGLAGNTGELFF	TGTGCCAGCAGCTACGGACTAGCAGGGAACACCGGGGAGCTGTTTTTT
-	TRBV30	-	TRBJ1-4	CAWSVRAALNEKLFF	TGTGCCTGGAGTGTAAGAGCGGCCCTTAATGAAAAACTGTTTTTT
-	TRBV14	TRBD2	TRBJ2-7	CASSQVRLAGSEQYF	TGTGCCAGCAGCCAAGTCAGACTAGCGGGAAGCGAGCAGTACTTC
-	TRBV2	-	TRBJ1-5	CASSEEGGNQPQHF	TGTGCCAGCAGTGAGGAGGGTGGCAATCAGCCCCAGCATTTT
-	TRBV2	TRBD2	TRBJ2-2	CASSTGTSNPGELFF	TGTGCCAGCAGCACCGGGACTAGCAACCCCGGGGAGCTGTTTTTT
-	TRBV18	-	TRBJ1-2	CASSPSTVAYGYTF	TGTGCCAGCTCACCTTCGACGGTGGCCTATGGCTACACCTTC
-	TRBV4-2	-	TRBJ2-3	CASSQTGQPTDTQYF	TGTGCCAGCAGCCAAACGGGACAACCCACAGATACGCAGTATTTT
-	TRBV7-3	TRBD2	TRBJ2-7	CASSLRTSGRARSGEQYF	TGTGCCAGCAGCTTAAGGACTAGCGGGAGGGCCCGGAGTGGCGAGCAGTACTTC
few	TRBV6-5	-	TRBJ1-2	CASRQQGGSNYGYTF	TGTGCCAGCAGGCAACAGGGAGGGTCGAACTATGGCTACACCTTC
-	TRBV5-5	-	TRBJ1-6	CASSSGPDSPLHF	TGTGCCAGCAGTTCGGGCCCAGATTCACCCCTCCACTTT
medium-sized	TRBV6-5	-	TRBJ2-7	CASSYRDTSFEQYF	TGTGCCAGCAGCTACCGGGACACCAGCTTCGAGCAGTACTTC
once	TRBV15	-	TRBJ1-2	CATSRDRIGGYTF	TGTGCCACCAGCAGAGACCGAATTGGAGGCTACACCTTC
-	TRBV5-4	TRBD2	TRBJ2-7	CASSSGTSGSYEQYF	TGTGCCAGCAGCTCCGGGACTAGCGGGAGCTACGAGCAGTACTTC
-	TRBV19	-	TRBJ2-5	CASNHEPGAQETQYF	TGTGCCAGTAACCACGAACCGGGGGCGCAAGAGACCCAGTACTTC
-	TRBV2	-	TRBJ1-5	CASSGGRVSNQPQHF	TGTGCCAGCAGTGGGGGAAGAGTGAGCAATCAGCCCCAGCATTTT
-	TRBV2	-	TRBJ1-6	CASRTGTDFNSPLHF	TGTGCCAGCAGGACCGGGACCGACTTTAATTCACCCCTCCACTTT
once	TRBV28	-	TRBJ1-3	CASTLNWGGNTIYF	TGTGCCAGCACCCTCAACTGGGGAGGGAACACCATATATTTT
-	TRBV2	-	TRBJ2-7	CASSSGHSSYEQYF	TGTGCCAGCAGTTCTGGACACAGCTCCTACGAGCAGTACTTC
-	TRBV6-1	-	TRBJ1-1	CASRGLGNTEAFF	TGTGCCAGCAGGGGGCTAGGGAACACTGAAGCTTTCTTT
-	TRBV5-6	-	TRBJ1-1	CASSLVDRMNTEAFF	TGTGCCAGCAGCTTGGTTGACAGGATGAACACTGAAGCTTTCTTT
-	TRBV27	-	TRBJ1-1	CASSSLNRVGTEAFF	TGTGCCAGCAGTTCACTAAACAGGGTCGGGACTGAAGCTTTCTTT
-	TRBV12-5	-	TRBJ1-3	CASGLSAGVRNTIYF	TGTGCTAGTGGTTTATCAGCGGGAGTTAGAAACACCATATATTTT
once	TRBV5-3	-	TRBJ2-1	CARSLHTGQFF	TGTGCCAGAAGCCTCCACACGGGGCAGTTCTTC